The 4 T cell receptor beta chains reported below all come from one sample, sequenced in a study of cytomegalovirus exposure and HLA in healthy donors. Researchers ran the PCR with 60 Vbeta and 13 Jbeta primers. Using immunoSEQ multiplex PCR, the repertoire was profiled, and TCRdb retains in-frame clones only, with some absent. Of around 150,000 clones detected, approximately 84% appear once; the ten largest clones hold about 2%. The sequenced sample consisted of PBMCs. The receptor source for this set is a man between 18 and 29 years old in good health and CMV-seropositive.

The chain recombines TRBV6-1 with TRBJ2-7, with 8 bases that match TRBD1. The CDR3 spans 14 residues. The J segment lost 6 bases and the V segment lost 6 bases, leaving 10 bases of the junction unmatched. Germline assignment: CDR1 MNHNS and CDR2 SASEGT. The CDR3 DNA reads as TGTGCCAGCAGCATGGCAGGGGGCACCCCCGAGCAGTACTTC. Protein product: CASSMAGGTPEQYF.

This clone has just a few counts. The CDR3 sequence: CASGLAGGETQYF. The DNA of the CDR3 is TGTGCCAGCGGACTAGCGGGGGGAGAGACCCAGTACTTC. The V call is TRBV7-3, the J call TRBJ2-5; 14 bases are shared with TRBD2. Trimming cost V 8 bases and J 4 bases; bases outside gene matches: 0. Germline values: CDR1 SGHTA, CDR2 FQGTGA. This CDR3 region has 13 residues.

The chain carries TRBV14 and TRBJ2-7; D possibly corresponds to TRBD1 (6 bases). V lost 3 bases to trimming and J lost 9 bases, with 12 bases between them. Germline-derived CDR1 and CDR2 are SGHDN and FVKESK. The CDR3 is 12 residues long. The CDR3 bases are TGTGCCAGCAGCCAGGAACAGGGCCGGCAGTACTTC. Encoded protein: CASSQEQGRQYF.

The CDR3 DNA is TGCGCCAGCAGTGGACTAGCGGGGTACAATGAGCAGTTCTTC. Protein sequence: CASSGLAGYNEQFF. V gene TRBV10-2 combines with J gene TRBJ2-1; TRBD2 matches 11 bases. Trimming at V came to 4 bases and at J to 4 bases, leaving 0 bases not matched to a gene. This CDR3 comprises 14 residues. Germline V gene sequence: CDR1 WSHSY, CDR2 SAAADI.